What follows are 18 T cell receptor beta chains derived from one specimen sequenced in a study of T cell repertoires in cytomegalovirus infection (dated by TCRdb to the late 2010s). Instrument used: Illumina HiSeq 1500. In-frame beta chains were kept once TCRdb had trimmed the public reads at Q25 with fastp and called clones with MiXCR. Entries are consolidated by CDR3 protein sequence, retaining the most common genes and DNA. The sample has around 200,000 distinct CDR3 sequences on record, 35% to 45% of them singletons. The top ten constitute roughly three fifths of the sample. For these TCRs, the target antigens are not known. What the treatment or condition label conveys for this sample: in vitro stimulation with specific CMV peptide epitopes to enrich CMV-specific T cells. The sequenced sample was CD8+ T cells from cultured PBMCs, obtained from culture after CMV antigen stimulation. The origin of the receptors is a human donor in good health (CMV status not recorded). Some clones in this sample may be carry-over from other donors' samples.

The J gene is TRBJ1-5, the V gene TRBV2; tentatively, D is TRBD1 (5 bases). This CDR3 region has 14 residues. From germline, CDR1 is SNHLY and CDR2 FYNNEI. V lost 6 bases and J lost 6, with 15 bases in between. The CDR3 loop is CASSVRQYGQPQHF. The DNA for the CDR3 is TGTGCCAGCAGCGTAAGACAGTACGGTCAGCCCCAGCATTTT. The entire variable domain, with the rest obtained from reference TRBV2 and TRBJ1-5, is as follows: EPEVTQTPSHQVTQMGQEVILRCVPISNHLYFYWYRQILGQKVEFLVSFYNNEISEKSEIFDDQFSVERPDGSNFTLKIRSTKLEDSAMYFCASSVRQYGQPQHFGDGTRLSIL.

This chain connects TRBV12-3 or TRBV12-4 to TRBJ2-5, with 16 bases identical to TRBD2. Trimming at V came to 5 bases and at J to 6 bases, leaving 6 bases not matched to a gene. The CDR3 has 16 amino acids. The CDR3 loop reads CASSGTSGGVWQTQYF. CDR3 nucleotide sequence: TGTGCCAGCAGTGGGACTAGCGGGGGGGTTTGGCAGACCCAGTACTTC.

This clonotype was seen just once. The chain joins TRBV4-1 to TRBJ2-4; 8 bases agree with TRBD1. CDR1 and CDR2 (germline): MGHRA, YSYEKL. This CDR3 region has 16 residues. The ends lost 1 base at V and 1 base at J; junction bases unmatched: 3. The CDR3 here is CASSQGTGNAKNIQYF. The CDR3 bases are TGCGCCAGCAGCCAAGGGACAGGGAACGCCAAAAACATTCAGTACTTC.

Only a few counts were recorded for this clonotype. The CDR3 DNA sequence: TGTGCCAGCAGCAATTACCTACAGGGAAGATCTGAAGCTTTCTTT. Translation gives CASSNYLQGRSEAFF. The chain has TRBV28 and TRBJ1-1, with D perhaps matching TRBD1 (6 bases). The CDR3 has 15 amino acids. Trimming took 6 bases from V and 6 from J, leaving 20 bases between them. Germline V gene lookup returns CDR1 MDHEN and CDR2 SYDVKM.

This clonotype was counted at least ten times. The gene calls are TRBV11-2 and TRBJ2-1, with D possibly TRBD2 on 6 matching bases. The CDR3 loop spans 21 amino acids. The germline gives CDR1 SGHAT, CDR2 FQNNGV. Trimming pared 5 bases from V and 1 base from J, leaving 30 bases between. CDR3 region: CASSPPGYSGHFTGSYNEQFF. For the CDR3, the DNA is TGTGCCAGCAGCCCGCCTGGTTATAGCGGCCATTTTACTGGGTCCTACAATGAGCAGTTCTTC.

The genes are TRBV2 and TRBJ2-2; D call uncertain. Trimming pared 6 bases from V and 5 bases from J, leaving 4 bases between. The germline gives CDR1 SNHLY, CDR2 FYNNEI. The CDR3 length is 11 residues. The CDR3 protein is CASRTTGELFF. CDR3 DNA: TGTGCCAGCAGAACTACCGGGGAGCTGTTTTTT.

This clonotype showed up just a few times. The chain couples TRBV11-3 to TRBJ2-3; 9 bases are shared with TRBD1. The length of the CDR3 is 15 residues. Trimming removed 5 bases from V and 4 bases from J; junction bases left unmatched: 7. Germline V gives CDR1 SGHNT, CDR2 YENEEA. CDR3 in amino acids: CASSQEGTGPDTQYF. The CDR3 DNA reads TGTGCCAGCAGCCAAGAAGGGACAGGGCCAGATACGCAGTATTTT.

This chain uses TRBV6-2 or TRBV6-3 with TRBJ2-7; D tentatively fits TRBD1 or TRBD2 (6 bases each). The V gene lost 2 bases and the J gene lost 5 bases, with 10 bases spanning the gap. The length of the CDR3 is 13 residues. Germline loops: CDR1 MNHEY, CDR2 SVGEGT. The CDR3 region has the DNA TGTGCCAGCAGTTACCAGAGGGGGGACGAGCAGTACTTC. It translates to CASSYQRGDEQYF.

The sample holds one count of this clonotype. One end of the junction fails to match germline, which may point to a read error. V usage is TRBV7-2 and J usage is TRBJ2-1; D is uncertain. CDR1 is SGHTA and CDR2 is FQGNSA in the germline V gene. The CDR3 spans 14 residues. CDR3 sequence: CASSFGSEYNKQFF. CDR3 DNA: TGTGCCAGCAGCTTTGGGTCAGAATACAATAAGCAGTTCTTC.

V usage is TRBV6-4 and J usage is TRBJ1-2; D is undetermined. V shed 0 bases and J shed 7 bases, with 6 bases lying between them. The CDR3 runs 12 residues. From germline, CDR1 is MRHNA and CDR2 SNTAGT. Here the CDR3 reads CASSDSASGYTF. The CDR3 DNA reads TGTGCCAGCAGTGACTCTGCATCTGGCTACACCTTC.

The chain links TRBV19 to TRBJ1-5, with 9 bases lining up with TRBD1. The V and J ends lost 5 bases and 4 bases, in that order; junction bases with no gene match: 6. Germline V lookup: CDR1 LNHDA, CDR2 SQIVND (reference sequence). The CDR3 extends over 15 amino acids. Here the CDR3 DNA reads TGTGCCAGTAGTGTTGGACAGGGGCATAATCAGCCCCAGCATTTT. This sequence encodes CASSVGQGHNQPQHF. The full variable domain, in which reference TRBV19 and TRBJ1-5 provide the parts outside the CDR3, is DGGITQSPKYLFRKEGQNVTLSCEQNLNHDAMYWYRQDPGQGLRLIYYSQIVNDFQKGDIAEGYSVSREKKESFPLTVTSAQKNPTAFYLCASSVGQGHNQPQHFGDGTRLSIL.

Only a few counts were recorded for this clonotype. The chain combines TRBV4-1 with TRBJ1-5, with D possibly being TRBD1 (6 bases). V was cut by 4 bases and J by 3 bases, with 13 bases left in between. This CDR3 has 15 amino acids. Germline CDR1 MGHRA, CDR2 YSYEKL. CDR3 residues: CASSRETGHNQPQHF. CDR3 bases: TGCGCCAGCAGCCGAGAAACAGGGCACAATCAGCCCCAGCATTTT.

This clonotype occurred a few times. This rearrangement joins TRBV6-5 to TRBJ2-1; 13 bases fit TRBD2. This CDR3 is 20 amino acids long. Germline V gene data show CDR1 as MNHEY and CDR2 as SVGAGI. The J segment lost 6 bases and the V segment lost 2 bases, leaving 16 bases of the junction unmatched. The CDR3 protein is CASSYTSGTSGAEVSNEQFF. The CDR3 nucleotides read TGTGCCAGCAGTTACACCTCCGGGACTAGCGGGGCGGAAGTATCCAATGAGCAGTTCTTC.

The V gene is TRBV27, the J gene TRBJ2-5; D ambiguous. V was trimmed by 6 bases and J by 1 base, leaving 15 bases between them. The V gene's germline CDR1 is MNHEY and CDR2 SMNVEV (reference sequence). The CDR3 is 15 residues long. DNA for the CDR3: TGTGCCAGCAGGGCTCGCGGCAGGTCCCAAGAGACCCAGTACTTC. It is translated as CASRARGRSQETQYF.

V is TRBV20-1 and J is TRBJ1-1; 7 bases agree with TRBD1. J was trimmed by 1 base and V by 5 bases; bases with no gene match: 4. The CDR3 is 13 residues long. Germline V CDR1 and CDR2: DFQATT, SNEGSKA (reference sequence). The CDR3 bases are TGCAGTGCTGTACAGGGGAAGAACACTGAAGCTTTCTTT. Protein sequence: CSAVQGKNTEAFF.

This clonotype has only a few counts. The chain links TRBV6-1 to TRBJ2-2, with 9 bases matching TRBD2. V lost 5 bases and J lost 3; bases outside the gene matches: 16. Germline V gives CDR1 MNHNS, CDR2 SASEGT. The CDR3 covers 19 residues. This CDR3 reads CASSLLASGALGDTGELFF. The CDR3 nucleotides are TGTGCCAGCAGTCTCCTGGCTAGCGGGGCTTTGGGGGACACCGGGGAGCTGTTTTTT.

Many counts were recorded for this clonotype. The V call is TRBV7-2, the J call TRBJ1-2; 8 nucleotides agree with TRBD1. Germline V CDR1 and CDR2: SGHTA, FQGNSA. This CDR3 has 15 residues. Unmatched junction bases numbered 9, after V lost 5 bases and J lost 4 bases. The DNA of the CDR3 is TGTGCCAGCAGCCCTTCCAGGGGGCTGAGCTATGGCTACACCTTC. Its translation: CASSPSRGLSYGYTF.

This CDR3 is CASSLNSGANYGYTF. CDR3 DNA sequence: TGTGCCAGCAGCTTGAATTCAGGGGCGAACTATGGCTACACCTTC. This chain connects TRBV5-5 to TRBJ1-2; possibly TRBD1 for D (6 bases). CDR3 length equals 15 residues. CDR1 is SGHKS, CDR2 YYEKEE, per germline (reference sequence). Between the trimmed V and J ends, which lost 1 base and 2 bases, there was a span of 12 bases. Combining the CDR3 with reference TRBV5-5 and TRBJ1-2 gives the whole variable domain DAGVTQSPTHLIKTRGQQVTLRCSPISGHKSVSWYQQVLGQGPQFIFQYYEKEERGRGNFPDRFSARQFPNYSSELNVNALLLGDSALYLCASSLNSGANYGYTFGSGTRLTVV.